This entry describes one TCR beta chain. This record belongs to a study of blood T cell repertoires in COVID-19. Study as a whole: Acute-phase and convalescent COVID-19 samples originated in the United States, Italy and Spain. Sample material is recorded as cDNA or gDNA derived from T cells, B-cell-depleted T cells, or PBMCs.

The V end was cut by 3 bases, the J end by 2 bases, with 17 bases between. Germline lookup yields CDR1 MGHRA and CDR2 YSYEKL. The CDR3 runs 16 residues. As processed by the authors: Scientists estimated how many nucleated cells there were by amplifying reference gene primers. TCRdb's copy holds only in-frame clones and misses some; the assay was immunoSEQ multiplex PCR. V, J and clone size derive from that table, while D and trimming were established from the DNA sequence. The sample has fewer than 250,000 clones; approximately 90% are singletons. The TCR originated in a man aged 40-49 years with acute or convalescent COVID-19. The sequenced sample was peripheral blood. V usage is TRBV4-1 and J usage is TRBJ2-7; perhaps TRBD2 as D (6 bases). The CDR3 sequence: CASSHPLGPGAYEQYF. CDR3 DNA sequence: TGCGCCAGCAGCCACCCTCTAGGGCCGGGGGCCTACGAGCAGTACTTC.